The 29 T cell receptor beta chains listed next were all sequenced from one sample in a study of OX40 agonist ivuxolimab in advanced cancers. Profiled with immunoSEQ multiplex PCR; TCRdb holds only in-frame clones, not every one. Of about 72,000 clones listed, nearly 90% were seen once; the top ten hold roughly 11%. Specimen: CD4+ or CD8+ T cells sorted from blood, collected in a trial of the OX40 agonist ivuxolimab. The receptors shown here come from an adult with an advanced solid tumor such as melanoma, head and neck, liver or kidney cancer.

V and J are TRBV5-1 and TRBJ1-2, with a weak D call TRBD1 (6 bases). This CDR3 is 15 amino acids long. The germline gives CDR1 SGHRS, CDR2 YFSETQ. The V end was cut by 0 bases, the J end by 4 bases, with 13 bases between. CDR3 nucleotides: TGCGCCAGCAGCTTGGCCGGGGGGCTCGGCTATGGCTACACCTTC. This gives the protein CASSLAGGLGYGYTF.

The chain links TRBV5-1 to TRBJ2-1; 9 bases match TRBD2. Germline V gene data show CDR1 as SGHRS and CDR2 as YFSETQ. The CDR3 consists of 17 residues. V lost 3 bases, J lost 1 base, and 8 bases stayed unmatched. The CDR3 sequence: CASSYTLAGASYNEQFF. The CDR3 region has the DNA TGCGCCAGCAGCTATACCTTAGCGGGAGCATCCTACAATGAGCAGTTCTTC.

The rearrangement joins TRBV5-1 to TRBJ2-2; D is perhaps TRBD1 (6 bases). V was cut by 6 bases and J by 7 bases, with 16 bases left in between. There are 14 residues in the CDR3. Germline CDR1 and CDR2: SGHRS and YFSETQ. The DNA of the CDR3 is TGCGCCAGCAATGACAGGCAAGCGAGCGGGGAGCTGTTTTTT. It is translated as CASNDRQASGELFF.

This clone appeared once. The chain combines TRBV28 with TRBJ2-5, with 9 positions matching TRBD1. Germline V gene data show CDR1 as MDHEN and CDR2 as SYDVKM. J was trimmed by 5 bases and V by 5 bases; bases with no gene match: 9. The CDR3 is 15 residues long. The CDR3 DNA follows: TGTGCCAGCAGTACCTCGGGACAGGGTCATGAGACCCAGTACTTC. It translates to CASSTSGQGHETQYF.

The gene calls are TRBV10-3 and TRBJ2-2, with TRBD1 as a possible D gene (5 bases). This CDR3 comprises 15 residues. CDR1 and CDR2 from the germline V gene are ENHRY and SYGVKD. V lost 8 bases, J lost 0 bases, and 13 bases lay in between. CDR3 sequence: CAIRTTVANTGELFF. The CDR3 region has the DNA TGTGCCATCCGAACGACAGTCGCGAACACCGGGGAGCTGTTTTTT.

In its sample, this clone was seen once. CDR3 nucleotides: TGTGCCAGCAGCCGAGTTGCGGAGGTTTATGGCTACACCTTC. Its protein product is CASSRVAEVYGYTF. The chain uses TRBV7-9 and TRBJ1-2; D is ambiguous. This CDR3 is built from 14 residues. Trimming removed 5 bases at V and 5 bases at J, with 15 bases between. Germline CDR1 and CDR2: SEHNR and FQNEAQ (reference sequence).

V is TRBV6-6 and J is TRBJ2-7, with 8 positions matching TRBD1. The J segment lost 4 bases and the V segment lost 4 bases, leaving 6 bases of the junction unmatched. The CDR3 is made up of 14 amino acids. The germline V gene has CDR1 MNHNY and CDR2 SVGAGI (reference sequence). The CDR3, as DNA: TGTGCCAGCAGTTTACAGGGGGAAGATTACGAGCAGTACTTC. As protein: CASSLQGEDYEQYF.

The chain combines TRBV28 with TRBJ2-5, with D uncertain. The V gene lost 6 bases and the J gene lost 3 bases, with 11 bases spanning the gap. This CDR3 is 13 amino acids long. Germline assignment: CDR1 MDHEN and CDR2 SYDVKM. CDR3 in amino acids: CASSLSWEETQYF. The CDR3, as DNA: TGTGCCAGCAGCCTTTCATGGGAAGAGACCCAGTACTTC.

This chain connects TRBV27 to TRBJ2-1, with TRBD1 identical over 8 bases. Germline-derived CDR1 and CDR2 are MNHEY and SMNVEV (reference sequence). With V trimmed by 0 bases and J by 7 bases, 14 bases remained unmatched. The CDR3 is 18 residues long. The CDR3 DNA is TGTGCCAGCAGTTTATCGCCCTCGAGGACAGGGATCAGGAATGAGCAGTTCTTC. Residues: CASSLSPSRTGIRNEQFF.

In nucleotides, the CDR3 is TGTGCCACCACGTCGGGGGACTCCTACGAGCAGTACTTC. Amino acids: CATTSGDSYEQYF. The rearrangement links TRBV2 to TRBJ2-7, with TRBD2 as a possible D gene (6 bases). This CDR3 contains 13 residues. Germline V gives CDR1 SNHLY, CDR2 FYNNEI. V lost 10 bases and J 0 bases, leaving 13 bases between the germline ends.

For this clone: One end of the junction is discordant with germline, which a read error may explain. The V call is TRBV6-5, the J call TRBJ1-1, with 8 bases that match TRBD1. The CDR3 runs to 11 residues. Germline V gene sequence: CDR1 MNHEY, CDR2 SVGAGI. The CDR3 bases are TGTGCCAGCAGCTCCGGACAGGGTTTTTTATTT. This codes for CASSSGQGFLF.

In its sample, this clone was seen once. This sequence joins TRBV21-1 and TRBJ2-3; the DNA was not compared with TRBD2, the D call given in the table. TRBV21-1 counts as a pseudogene. The CDR3 is 15 amino acids. The CDR3 sequence: CASTLAGRGTDTQYF. CDR3 nucleotide sequence: TGTGCCAGCACTCTAGCGGGACGGGGCACAGATACGCAGTATTTT.

CDR3 residues: CASSSITTGGSEKLFF. The DNA for the CDR3 is TGTGCCAGCAGCTCCATAACTACAGGGGGAAGTGAAAAACTGTTTTTT. V gene TRBV21-1 combines with J gene TRBJ1-4; the table's D gene call, TRBD1, was not cross checked with the DNA. TRBV21-1 is reported as a pseudogene. This CDR3 has 16 residues.

J is TRBJ1-6 and V is TRBV6-5; 10 bases are shared with TRBD1. With V trimmed by 4 bases and J by 9 bases, 6 bases remained unmatched. The germline V gene encodes CDR1 MNHEY and CDR2 SVGAGI. The CDR3 runs to 15 residues. The CDR3 loop reads CASSSSGTGASPLHF. The DNA for the CDR3 is TGTGCCAGCAGTTCGTCCGGGACAGGGGCTTCACCCCTCCACTTT.

This sequence joins TRBV5-6 and TRBJ1-3; D unclear. The CDR3 is 14 residues long. V was pared by 4 bases and J by 0 bases, with 8 bases between. The germline gives CDR1 SGHDT, CDR2 YYEEEE. The CDR3 loop is CASSRGISGNTIYF. CDR3 nucleotides: TGTGCCAGCAGCCGAGGGATCTCTGGAAACACCATATATTTT.

The rearrangement links TRBV10-3 to TRBJ2-1; 10 nucleotides line up with TRBD2. J was trimmed by 7 bases and V by 4 bases; bases with no gene match: 4. This CDR3 is 14 amino acids long. Per the germline V gene, CDR1 is ENHRY and CDR2 is SYGVKD. CDR3 coding DNA: TGTGCCATCAGTGGGACTAGCGGAAGGAATGAGCAGTTCTTC. Translation gives CAISGTSGRNEQFF.

This chain connects TRBV19 to TRBJ2-5; weak D call: TRBD1 (6 bases). Between the trimmed V and J ends, which lost 5 bases and 0 bases, there was a span of 10 bases. In germline, CDR1 is LNHDA, CDR2 SQIVND (reference sequence). The CDR3 is 14 amino acids. The CDR3: CASSDRRYQETQYF. The CDR3 DNA follows: TGTGCCAGTAGTGACAGGAGGTACCAAGAGACCCAGTACTTC.

The genes are TRBV9 and TRBJ2-7; tentatively, D is TRBD2 (6 bases). The germline V gene encodes CDR1 SGDLS and CDR2 YYNGEE. Trimming cost V 0 bases and J 1 base, with 8 bases left between them. There are 14 residues in the CDR3. The CDR3 nucleotides read TGTGCCAGCAGCGTAGGGGCGGGGTCCTACGAGCAGTACTTC. Residues: CASSVGAGSYEQYF.

The CDR3 DNA reads as TGTGCCAGCAGCTTAAGTAGCCGAGAAGATACGCAGTATTTT. Protein: CASSLSSREDTQYF. V gene TRBV11-3 combines with J gene TRBJ2-3; D is undetermined. Germline assignment: CDR1 SGHNT and CDR2 YENEEA. The CDR3 has 14 residues. Trimming left V 2 bases short and J 5 bases short, with 11 bases between.

The rearrangement joins TRBV5-1 to TRBJ1-1; 11 nucleotides match TRBD1. The CDR3 spans 16 residues. In germline, CDR1 is SGHRS, CDR2 YFSETQ. The V and J ends lost 4 bases and 4 bases, in that order; junction bases with no gene match: 9. The CDR3 bases are TGCGCCAGCAGCGGGGGACAGGGGGGATCAGGCACTGAAGCTTTCTTT. This sequence encodes CASSGGQGGSGTEAFF. Full variable domain (missing parts from reference TRBV5-1 and TRBJ1-1): KAGVTQTPRYLIKTRGQQVTLSCSPISGHRSVSWYQQTPGQGLQFLFEYFSETQRNKGNFPGRFSGRQFSNSRSEMNVSTLELGDSALYLCASSGGQGGSGTEAFFGQGTRLTVV.

This sequence joins TRBV7-2 and TRBJ1-5; D ambiguous. This CDR3 region has 13 residues. Germline CDR1 is SGHTA and CDR2 is FQGNSA. The germline V and J ends were trimmed by 1 base and 5 bases, with 6 bases remaining between them. The CDR3 region is CASSLVADQPQHF. The CDR3 DNA is TGTGCCAGCAGCTTAGTGGCGGATCAGCCCCAGCATTTT.

This rearrangement joins TRBV11-2 to TRBJ1-4; D is ambiguous. CDR3 length equals 11 residues. Germline CDR1 is SGHAT and CDR2 is FQNNGV. Deletions cut 4 bases from V and 6 bases from J, with 3 bases between. Here the CDR3 reads CASSYYEKLFF. The CDR3 bases are TGTGCCAGCAGCTACTATGAAAAACTGTTTTTT.

The V call is TRBV5-4, the J call TRBJ2-1; no firm D call. CDR3 length: 16 residues. Trimming took 1 base from V and 5 from J, leaving 16 bases between them. The germline gives CDR1 SGHNT, CDR2 YYREEE (reference sequence). CDR3 sequence: CASSLKRFESHNEQFF. The CDR3 DNA sequence: TGTGCCAGCAGCTTGAAACGGTTTGAGAGTCACAATGAGCAGTTCTTC.

J is TRBJ1-2 and V is TRBV6-1, with D hard to call. V shed 2 bases and J shed 4 bases, with 11 bases lying between them. CDR3 size: 14 residues. Germline CDR1 reads MNHNS; CDR2 reads SASEGT. The chain's CDR3 is CASSEFGSGYGYTF. The CDR3 bases are TGTGCCAGCAGTGAATTTGGGTCCGGCTATGGCTACACCTTC.

This chain uses TRBV5-1 with TRBJ2-3, with 12 positions matching TRBD2. Per germline, CDR1 SGHRS and CDR2 YFSETQ. The CDR3 spans 18 residues. The junction had 8 bases not matched to a gene; V was cut back by 0 bases and J by 3 bases. The CDR3 nucleotides read TGCGCCAGCAGCTTGGCGTTAATTGGGACTAGCGGGACAGATACGCAGTATTTT. As protein: CASSLALIGTSGTDTQYF. The full variable domain, rest sourced from reference TRBV5-1 and TRBJ2-3, is KAGVTQTPRYLIKTRGQQVTLSCSPISGHRSVSWYQQTPGQGLQFLFEYFSETQRNKGNFPGRFSGRQFSNSRSEMNVSTLELGDSALYLCASSLALIGTSGTDTQYFGPGTRLTVL.

The chain carries TRBV18 and TRBJ1-5; D not resolved. This CDR3 contains 16 residues. In germline, CDR1 is KGHSH, CDR2 LQKENI. Trimming pared 0 bases from V and 2 bases from J, leaving 11 bases between. CDR3: CASSPPYGFGNQPQHF. The CDR3 bases are TGTGCCAGCTCACCACCGTACGGGTTCGGCAATCAGCCCCAGCATTTT.

This chain joins TRBV5-1 and TRBJ1-1, with 8 bases identical to TRBD1. Germline CDR1 is SGHRS and CDR2 is YFSETQ. V shed 4 bases and J 1 base; nucleotides not matched to a gene: 6. The CDR3 runs to 15 residues. The CDR3 loop is CASSLRQGANTEAFF. CDR3 DNA: TGCGCCAGCAGCCTTAGGCAGGGGGCGAACACTGAAGCTTTCTTT.

The chain links TRBV7-9 to TRBJ1-1; 8 bases align to TRBD1. The CDR3 loop spans 13 amino acids. In germline, CDR1 is SEHNR, CDR2 FQNEAQ (reference sequence). V lost 2 bases and J lost 4; bases outside the gene matches: 0. The CDR3 here is CASSLTGGTEAFF. CDR3 coding DNA: TGTGCCAGCAGCTTAACAGGGGGCACTGAAGCTTTCTTT.

Here the CDR3 reads CASSLGLAGGIYEQYF. In nucleotides, the CDR3 is TGTGCCAGCAGCTTAGGATTAGCGGGGGGGATCTACGAGCAGTACTTC. The rearrangement links TRBV7-8 to TRBJ2-7, with TRBD2 identical over 11 bases. The germline CDR1 and CDR2 sequences are SGHVS and FQNEAQ. The length of the CDR3 is 16 residues. After removal of 1 base from V and 3 bases from J, the junction contained 5 bases not matched to a gene.